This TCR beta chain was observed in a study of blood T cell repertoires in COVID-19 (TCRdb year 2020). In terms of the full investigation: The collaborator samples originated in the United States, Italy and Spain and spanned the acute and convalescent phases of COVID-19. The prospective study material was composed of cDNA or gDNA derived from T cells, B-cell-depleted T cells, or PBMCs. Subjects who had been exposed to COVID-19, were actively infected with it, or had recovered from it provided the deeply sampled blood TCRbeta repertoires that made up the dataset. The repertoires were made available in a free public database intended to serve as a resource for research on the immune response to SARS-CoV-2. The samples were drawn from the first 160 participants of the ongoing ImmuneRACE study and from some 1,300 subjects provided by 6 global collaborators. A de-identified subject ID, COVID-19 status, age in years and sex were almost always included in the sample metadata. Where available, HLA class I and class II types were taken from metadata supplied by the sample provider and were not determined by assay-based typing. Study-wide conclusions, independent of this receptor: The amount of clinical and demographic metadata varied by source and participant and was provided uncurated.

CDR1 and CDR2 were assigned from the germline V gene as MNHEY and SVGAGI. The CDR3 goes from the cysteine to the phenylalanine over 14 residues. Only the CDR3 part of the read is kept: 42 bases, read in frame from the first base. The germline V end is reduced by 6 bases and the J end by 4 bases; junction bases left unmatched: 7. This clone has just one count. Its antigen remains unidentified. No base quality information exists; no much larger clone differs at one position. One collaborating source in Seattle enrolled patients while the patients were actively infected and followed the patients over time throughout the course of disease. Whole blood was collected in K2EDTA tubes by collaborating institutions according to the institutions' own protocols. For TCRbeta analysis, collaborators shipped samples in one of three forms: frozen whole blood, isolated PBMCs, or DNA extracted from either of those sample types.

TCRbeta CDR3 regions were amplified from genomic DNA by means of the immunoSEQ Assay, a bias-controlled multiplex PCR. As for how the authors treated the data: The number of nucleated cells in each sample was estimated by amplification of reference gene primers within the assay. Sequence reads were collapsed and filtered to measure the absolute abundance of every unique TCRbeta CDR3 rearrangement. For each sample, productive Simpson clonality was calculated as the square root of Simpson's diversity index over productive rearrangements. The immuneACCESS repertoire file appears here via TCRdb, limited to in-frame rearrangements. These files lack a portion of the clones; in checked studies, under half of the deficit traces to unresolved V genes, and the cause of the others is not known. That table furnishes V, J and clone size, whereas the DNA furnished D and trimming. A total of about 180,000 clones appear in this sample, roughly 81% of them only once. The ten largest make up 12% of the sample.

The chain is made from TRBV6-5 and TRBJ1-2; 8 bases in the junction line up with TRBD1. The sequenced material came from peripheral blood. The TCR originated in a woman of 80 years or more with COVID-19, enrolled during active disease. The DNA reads TGTGCCAGCAGGGGACAGGACTTTACCTATGGCTACACCTTC. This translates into CASRGQDFTYGYTF.